Presented here are 28 T cell receptor beta chains from one specimen sequenced in a study of regulatory T cells in long-lasting Graves disease. Arm-PCR of CDR3 regions and iRepertoire HTBI primers were used to build TCR beta libraries. TCRdb re-called the multiplex PCR reads through MiXCR, storing one row per CDR3 protein. The sample comprises about 400,000 distinct CDR3 sequences, roughly 20% of which are singletons, and roughly 20% rests with the top ten. Specified time point: persistent/refractory GD, antithyroid drugs over 5 years with positive TRAb. PBMCs provided the RNA from which the TCR library was made. Sequenced material: peripheral blood mononuclear cells (PBMCs), taken when the disease was refractory, from a patient treated with antithyroid drugs. The receptors were gathered from a female donor with Graves disease.

The J gene is TRBJ1-6, the V gene TRBV7-2; 8 bases agree with TRBD1. The CDR3 sequence is 16 residues long. Losses at the gene ends were 5 bases for V and 7 bases for J; bases not matched to a gene: 10. Germline assignment: CDR1 SGHTA and CDR2 FQGNSA. The CDR3 DNA follows: TGTGCCAGCAGCGAAAGACCGGGACAGGAGAATTCACCCCTCCACTTT. Its translation: CASSERPGQENSPLHF.

This clonotype was picked up a small number of times. The chain links TRBV20-1 to TRBJ1-4; the D gene is possibly TRBD1 (5 bases). The germline V gene has CDR1 DFQATT and CDR2 SNEGSKA (reference sequence). V lost 7 bases to trimming and J lost 5 bases, with 11 bases between them. There are 12 residues in the CDR3. The CDR3 region has the DNA TGCAGTGTTTCAGGGATCAATGAAAAACTGTTTTTT. Translating it yields CSVSGINEKLFF.

In its sample, this clonotype was seen many times. The rearrangement links TRBV12-3 or TRBV12-4 to TRBJ1-1; D uncertain. The CDR3 is 12 amino acids. V was cut by 6 bases and J by 10 bases, with 15 bases left in between. This chain's CDR3 is CASSLLGARAFF. CDR3 coding DNA: TGTGCCAGCAGCTTACTTGGAGCCCGAGCTTTCTTT.

V usage is TRBV7-3 and J usage is TRBJ2-7; 8 bases agree with TRBD2. Germline trimming cut 5 bases from V and 5 bases from J; bases unmatched to any gene: 5. The CDR3 runs 13 residues. From germline, CDR1 is SGHTA and CDR2 FQGTGA. CDR3 protein: CASSTSGGNEQYF. Here the CDR3 DNA reads TGTGCCAGCAGCACATCGGGGGGGAACGAGCAGTACTTC. Supplemented by reference TRBV7-3 and TRBJ2-7, the full variable domain reads GAGVSQTPSNKVTEKGKYVELRCDPISGHTALYWYRQSLGQGPEFLIYFQGTGAADDSGLPNDRFFAVRPEGSVSTLKIQRTERGDSAVYLCASSTSGGNEQYFGPGTRLTVT.

Only a few counts were recorded for this clonotype. This chain links TRBV20-1 with TRBJ2-5; 8 bases are a match to TRBD1. CDR3 length equals 16 residues. V lost 1 base to trimming and J lost 4 bases; unmatched junction nucleotides: 11. Germline-derived CDR1 and CDR2 are DFQATT and SNEGSKA (reference sequence). The CDR3 reads CSARVSDRGIGETQYF. The CDR3 coding sequence is TGCAGTGCTAGAGTGAGTGACAGGGGTATTGGAGAGACCCAGTACTTC.

In its sample, this clonotype was seen many times. The gene calls are TRBV18 and TRBJ1-5; D ambiguous. The V gene lost 4 bases and the J gene lost 1 base, with 8 bases spanning the gap. The length of the CDR3 is 14 residues. The germline V gene has CDR1 KGHSH and CDR2 LQKENI. The DNA for the CDR3 is TGTGCCAGCTCACGCCCGGACAGCAATCAGCCCCAGCATTTT. It is translated as CASSRPDSNQPQHF.

The CDR3 spells CASTGGASGRAGDNEQFF. The CDR3 nucleotides read TGTGCCAGCACCGGGGGGGCTAGCGGGAGGGCCGGGGACAATGAGCAGTTCTTC. V and J are TRBV7-2 and TRBJ2-1, with 12 bases identical to TRBD2. The CDR3 runs to 18 residues. CDR1 is SGHTA, CDR2 FQGNSA, per germline. The junction had 15 bases not matched to a gene; V was cut back by 7 bases and J by 5 bases.

This clonotype was observed at least ten times. V is TRBV7-2 and J is TRBJ2-2; the match to TRBD2 covers 7 bases. Germline CDR1 SGHTA, CDR2 FQGNSA. V lost 5 bases and J lost 7; bases outside the gene matches: 7. The CDR3 contains 14 residues. This CDR3 reads CASSPGLVNGELFF. CDR3 DNA: TGTGCCAGCAGCCCTGGACTAGTAAACGGGGAGCTGTTTTTT. The whole variable domain, filled in from reference TRBV7-2 and TRBJ2-2, reads GAGVSQSPSNKVTEKGKDVELRCDPISGHTALYWYRQSLGQGLEFLIYFQGNSAPDKSGLPSDRFSAERTGGSVSTLTIQRTQQEDSAVYLCASSPGLVNGELFFGEGSRLTVL.

The V call is TRBV9, the J call TRBJ1-5, with 7 bases matching TRBD1. This CDR3 is built from 17 residues. Germline trimming cut 0 bases from V and 0 bases from J; bases unmatched to any gene: 6. CDR1 SGDLS and CDR2 YYNGEE come from the germline V gene. CDR3 nucleotides: TGTGCCAGCAGCGTAGGGGACGGACAGGTTAGCAATCAGCCCCAGCATTTT. Translated: CASSVGDGQVSNQPQHF.

V gene TRBV28 combines with J gene TRBJ2-1; D is unresolved. Between the trimmed V and J ends, which lost 4 bases and 9 bases, there was a span of 7 bases. Germline loops: CDR1 MDHEN, CDR2 SYDVKM. The CDR3 covers 11 residues. CDR3 nucleotides: TGTGCCAGCAGTTCGCCGGTTGAGCAGTTCTTC. Translating it yields CASSSPVEQFF.

This clonotype was seen a few times. The rearrangement joins TRBV7-9 to TRBJ2-5; 8 bases are a match to TRBD1. V shed 5 bases, J shed 5 bases, and the junction held 7 bases outside the gene matches. CDR3 length equals 14 residues. Germline V lookup: CDR1 SEHNR, CDR2 FQNEAQ (reference sequence). The CDR3 sequence: CASSPSTGVETQYF. The CDR3 nucleotides read TGTGCCAGCAGCCCATCGACAGGGGTCGAGACCCAGTACTTC.

This chain links TRBV3-1 with TRBJ2-1, with D possibly TRBD1 on 5 matching bases. The CDR3 length is 14 residues. The germline gives CDR1 LGHDT, CDR2 YNNKEL (reference sequence). V was shortened by 7 bases and J by 5 bases, with 15 bases between the two germline ends. CDR3 nucleotides: TGTGCCAGCACAAAAAGGGGCCCGGACAATGAGCAGTTCTTC. Its protein product is CASTKRGPDNEQFF.

CDR3 bases: TGTGCCTGGAGTCCACCCGGGACAGGGTTATACGGGTATGGCTACACCTTC. Translation: CAWSPPGTGLYGYGYTF. J is TRBJ1-2 and V is TRBV30; 9 bases map to TRBD1. This CDR3 contains 17 residues. Per germline, CDR1 GTSNPN and CDR2 SVGIG (reference sequence). V gave up 2 bases and J gave up 5 bases; unmatched junction bases: 15. The full variable domain, rest sourced from reference TRBV30 and TRBJ1-2, is SQTIHQWPATLVQPVGSPLSLECTVEGTSNPNLYWYRQAAGRGLQLLFYSVGIGQISSEVPQNLSASRPQDRQFILSSKKLLLSDSGFYLCAWSPPGTGLYGYGYTFGSGTRLTVV.

The rearrangement links TRBV19 to TRBJ1-5; D is unclear. Trimming took 1 base from V and 5 from J, leaving 6 bases between them. There are 13 residues in the CDR3. CDR1 is LNHDA, CDR2 SQIVND, per germline (reference sequence). DNA for the CDR3: TGTGCCAGTAGTATAGTCGCAGATCAGCCCCAGCATTTT. Its protein is CASSIVADQPQHF.

This clonotype showed up many times. The chain couples TRBV29-1 to TRBJ2-7; 9 bases fit TRBD2. CDR1 is SQVTM and CDR2 is ANQGSEA in the germline V gene. This CDR3 is built from 14 residues. V trimming: 5 bases; J trimming: 0 bases; junction bases outside the gene matches: 5. The CDR3 loop reads CSVTSGPSSYEQYF. CDR3 in DNA: TGCAGCGTTACTAGCGGGCCTAGCTCCTACGAGCAGTACTTC.

This clonotype was recorded at least ten times. The chain joins TRBV6-1 to TRBJ2-7; a weak D match, TRBD2 (5 bases). The CDR3 runs 13 residues. CDR1 is MNHNS, CDR2 SASEGT, per germline. V was shortened by 4 bases and J by 5 bases, with 12 bases between the two germline ends. The CDR3: CASSGASFHEQYF. The DNA of the CDR3 is TGTGCCAGCAGTGGGGCTAGCTTCCACGAGCAGTACTTC.

The gene calls are TRBV7-9 and TRBJ2-7, with a weak D call TRBD1 (6 bases). Trimming left V 5 bases short and J 2 bases short, with 16 bases between. The germline V gene encodes CDR1 SEHNR and CDR2 FQNEAQ (reference sequence). CDR3 length: 15 residues. The CDR3 region is CASSLNLQGTYEQYF. The DNA for the CDR3 is TGTGCCAGCAGCCTAAACTTACAGGGTACCTACGAGCAGTACTTC.

To note about this clonotype: A much larger clone differs by one base, so this may be a read error. The chain is built from TRBV3-1 and TRBJ2-5; TRBD2 aligns across 11 bases. With V trimmed by 5 bases and J by 5 bases, 10 bases remained unmatched. There are 16 residues in the CDR3. From germline, CDR1 is LGHDT and CDR2 YNNKEL (reference sequence). The CDR3 DNA sequence: TGTGCCAGCAGCAAAGCTACTAGCGGGAGAACGGAGACCCAGTACTTC. It yields the protein CASSKATSGRTETQYF.

The rearrangement uses TRBV30 and TRBJ2-4; D possibly corresponds to TRBD2 (7 bases). The CDR3 is 14 amino acids. Germline CDR1 GTSNPN, CDR2 SVGIG (reference sequence). V shed 2 bases and J shed 7 bases, with 15 bases lying between them. This CDR3 is CAWSPWRGGNIQYF. As DNA, the CDR3 is TGTGCCTGGAGTCCTTGGAGGGGGGGCAACATTCAGTACTTC.

This clonotype has ten or more counts. The rearrangement links TRBV7-9 to TRBJ1-2; D may be TRBD1 (5 bases). The V end lost 6 bases, the J end lost 6 bases, and 14 bases lay between the germline ends. This CDR3 is 13 amino acids long. Per the germline V gene, CDR1 is SEHNR and CDR2 is FQNEAQ (reference sequence). The CDR3 nucleotides read TGTGCCAGCAGAGGACACCCCCGGGATGGCTACACCTTC. Amino acid sequence: CASRGHPRDGYTF. Supplemented by reference TRBV7-9 and TRBJ1-2, the full variable domain reads DTGVSQNPRHKITKRGQNVTFRCDPISEHNRLYWYRQTLGQGPEFLTYFQNEAQLEKSRLLSDRFSAERPKGSFSTLEIQRTEQGDSAMYLCASRGHPRDGYTFGSGTRLTVV.

About this clonotype: Since a much larger clone is just one base distant, this may be a read error. The chain joins TRBV12-3 or TRBV12-4 to TRBJ2-2; D is ambiguous. There are 14 residues in the CDR3. V lost 6 bases to trimming and J lost 8 bases, with 16 bases between them. CDR3 bases: TGTGCCAGCAGCGAACAGTCGTCCCCTGGGGAGCTGTTTTTT. Its protein product is CASSEQSSPGELFF.

The sample holds a few counts of this clonotype. The chain uses TRBV30 and TRBJ1-1, with 8 positions matching TRBD1. V gave up 1 base and J gave up 1 base; unmatched junction bases: 8. CDR1 and CDR2 (germline): GTSNPN, SVGIG (reference sequence). The CDR3 runs 16 residues. CDR3 sequence: CAWSDLRTGWNTEAFF. CDR3 bases: TGTGCCTGGAGTGATCTCCGGACAGGGTGGAACACTGAAGCTTTCTTT.

This clonotype was picked up many times. The rearrangement links TRBV9 to TRBJ2-7; a possible D gene is TRBD1 (5 bases). Germline V gene sequence: CDR1 SGDLS, CDR2 YYNGEE. V dropped 0 bases and J dropped 2 bases, with 9 bases sitting between them. The CDR3 is 14 amino acids. CDR3 loop: CASSVEGATYEQYF. The CDR3 bases are TGTGCCAGCAGCGTAGAAGGGGCTACCTACGAGCAGTACTTC. Combining the CDR3 with reference TRBV9 and TRBJ2-7 gives the whole variable domain DSGVTQTPKHLITATGQRVTLRCSPRSGDLSVYWYQQSLDQGLQFLIQYYNGEERAKGNILERFSAQQFPDLHSELNLSSLELGDSALYFCASSVEGATYEQYFGPGTRLTVT.

This clonotype was seen many times. The rearrangement uses TRBV28 and TRBJ2-4, with 10 bases identical to TRBD2. The junction had 5 bases not matched to a gene; V was cut back by 4 bases and J by 2 bases. Germline values: CDR1 MDHEN, CDR2 SYDVKM. The CDR3 covers 16 residues. Written as DNA, the CDR3 is TGTGCCAGCAGTTCTCTAGCGGGAGTGCCCAAAAACATTCAGTACTTC. Amino acids: CASSSLAGVPKNIQYF.

This clonotype has at least ten counts. V usage is TRBV6-1 and J usage is TRBJ1-4; no clear D gene. Germline V gives CDR1 MNHNS, CDR2 SASEGT. V lost 6 bases and J 1 base, leaving 15 bases between the germline ends. This CDR3 spans 16 amino acids. This CDR3 reads CASSLGPDGTNEKLFF. The CDR3 coding sequence is TGTGCCAGCAGCCTAGGCCCGGACGGAACTAATGAAAAACTGTTTTTT.

This clonotype has a count of ten or more. The chain joins TRBV28 to TRBJ1-4; TRBD1 matches 8 bases. CDR3 length equals 16 residues. The germline CDR1 and CDR2 sequences are MDHEN and SYDVKM. V shed 5 bases and J 4 bases; nucleotides not matched to a gene: 9. This chain's CDR3 is CASSHRQGLGNEKLFF. Here the CDR3 DNA reads TGTGCCAGCAGTCACCGACAGGGGTTGGGTAATGAAAAACTGTTTTTT. The complete variable domain, with remaining parts taken from reference TRBV28 and TRBJ1-4, reads DVKVTQSSRYLVKRTGEKVFLECVQDMDHENMFWYRQDPGLGLRLIYFSYDVKMKEKGDIPEGYSVSREKKERFSLILESASTNQTSMYLCASSHRQGLGNEKLFFGSGTQLSVL.

In its sample, this clonotype was seen once. The chain carries TRBV9 and TRBJ1-3, with unresolved D. V lost 0 bases and J lost 1, with 8 bases in between. Germline lookup yields CDR1 SGDLS and CDR2 YYNGEE. CDR3 length: 15 amino acids. CDR3 sequence reads: CASSVVEGSGNTIYF. The DNA for the CDR3 is TGTGCCAGCAGCGTAGTTGAGGGTTCTGGAAACACCATATATTTT.

This chain joins TRBV5-6 and TRBJ2-7; no reliable D call. V was clipped by 0 bases and J by 2 bases, with 9 bases between them. The CDR3 totals 14 residues. Germline-derived CDR1 and CDR2 are SGHDT and YYEEEE. Here the CDR3 reads CASSLVLNPYEQYF. CDR3 coding DNA: TGTGCCAGCAGCTTGGTTCTCAATCCCTACGAGCAGTACTTC.